This T cell receptor beta chain appears in the sequencing data of a study of CD4 T cells in relation to SARS-CoV-2 and coronaviruses. Study summary: Median patient age was nearly 40 years, spanning 21 to 72 years.

This table comes from immunoSEQ multiplex PCR, and its TCRdb copy is limited to in-frame clones, with some not included. The sample has some 40,000 clones, over 75% seen once; the top ten hold roughly 22%. On this clone itself: The antigen is undetermined.

CDR1 is MDHEN and CDR2 is SYDVKM in the germline V gene. The CDR3 is 15 amino acids. V shed 3 bases and J shed 6 bases, with 14 bases lying between them. 80,000 to 100,000 naive or memory CD4+ cells were cultured with CEF peptides for about 10 days. The specimen sequenced was memory CD4+ T cells from PBMCs, cultured in vitro. The sequence derives from an adult with COVID-19. The V call is TRBV28, the J call TRBJ2-2; weak D call: TRBD1 (6 bases). The CDR3 sequence: CASSLQGIKPGELFF. As DNA, the CDR3 is TGTGCCAGCAGTTTGCAGGGGATTAAACCCGGGGAGCTGTTTTTT.